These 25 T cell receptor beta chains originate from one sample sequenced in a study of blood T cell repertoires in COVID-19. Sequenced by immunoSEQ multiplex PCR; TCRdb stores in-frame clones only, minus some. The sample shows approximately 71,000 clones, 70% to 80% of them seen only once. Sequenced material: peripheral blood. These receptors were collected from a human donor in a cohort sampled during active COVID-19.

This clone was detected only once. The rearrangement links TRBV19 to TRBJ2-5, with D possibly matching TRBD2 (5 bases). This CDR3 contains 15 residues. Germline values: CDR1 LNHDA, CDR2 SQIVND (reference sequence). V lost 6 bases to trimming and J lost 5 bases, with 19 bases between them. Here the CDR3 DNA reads TGTGCCAGTAGCATGCCGGGATACCCAACGGAGACCCAGTACTTC. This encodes CASSMPGYPTETQYF.

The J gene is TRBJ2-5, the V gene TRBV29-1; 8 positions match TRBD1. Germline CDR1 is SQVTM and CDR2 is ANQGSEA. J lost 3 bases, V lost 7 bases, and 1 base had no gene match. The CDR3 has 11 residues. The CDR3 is CSADREETQYF. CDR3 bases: TGCAGCGCGGACAGGGAAGAGACCCAGTACTTC.

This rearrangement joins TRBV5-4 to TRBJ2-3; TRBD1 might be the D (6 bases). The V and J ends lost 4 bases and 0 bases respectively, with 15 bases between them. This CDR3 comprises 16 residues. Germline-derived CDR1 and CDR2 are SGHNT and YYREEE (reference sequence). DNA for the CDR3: TGTGCCAGCAGCGGAACCGGGACACCCAGCACAGATACGCAGTATTTT. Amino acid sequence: CASSGTGTPSTDTQYF.

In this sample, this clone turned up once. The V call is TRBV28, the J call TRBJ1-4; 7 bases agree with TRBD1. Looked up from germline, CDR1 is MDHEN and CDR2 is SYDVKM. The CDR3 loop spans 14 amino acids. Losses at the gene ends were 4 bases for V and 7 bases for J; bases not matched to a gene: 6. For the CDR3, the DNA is TGTGCCAGCAGTTCCACAGGGGTTGTTGAAAAACTGTTTTTT. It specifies CASSSTGVVEKLFF.

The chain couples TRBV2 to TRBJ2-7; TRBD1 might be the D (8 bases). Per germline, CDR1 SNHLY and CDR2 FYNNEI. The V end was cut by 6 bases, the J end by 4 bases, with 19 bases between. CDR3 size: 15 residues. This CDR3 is CASSADRGGGYEQYF. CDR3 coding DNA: TGTGCCAGCAGCGCCGACAGGGGAGGGGGGTACGAGCAGTACTTC.

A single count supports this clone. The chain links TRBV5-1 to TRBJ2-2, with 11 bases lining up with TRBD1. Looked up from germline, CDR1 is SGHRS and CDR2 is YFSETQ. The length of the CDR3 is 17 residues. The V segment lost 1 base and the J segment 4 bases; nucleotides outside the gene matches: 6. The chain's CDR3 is CASSLNSGTGGTGELFF. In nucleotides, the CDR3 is TGCGCCAGCAGCTTGAACTCCGGGACAGGGGGCACCGGGGAGCTGTTTTTT.

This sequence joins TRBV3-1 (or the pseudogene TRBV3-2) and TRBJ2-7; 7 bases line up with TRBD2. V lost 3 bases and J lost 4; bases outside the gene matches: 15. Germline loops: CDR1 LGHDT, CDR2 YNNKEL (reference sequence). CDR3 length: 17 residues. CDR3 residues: CASSQREKGLVQYEQYF. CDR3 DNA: TGTGCCAGCAGCCAGAGGGAGAAAGGACTAGTACAGTACGAGCAGTACTTC.

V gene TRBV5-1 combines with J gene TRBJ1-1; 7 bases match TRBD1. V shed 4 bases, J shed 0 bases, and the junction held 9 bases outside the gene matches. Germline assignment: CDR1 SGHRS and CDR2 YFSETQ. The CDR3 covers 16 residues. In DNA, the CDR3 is TGCGCCAGCAGCCTCCAACCGGGACAGTTGAACACTGAAGCTTTCTTT. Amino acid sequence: CASSLQPGQLNTEAFF.

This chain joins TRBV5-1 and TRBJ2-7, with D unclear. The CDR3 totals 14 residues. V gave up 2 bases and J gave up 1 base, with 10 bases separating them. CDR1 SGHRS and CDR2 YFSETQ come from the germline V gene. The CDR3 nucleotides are TGCGCCAGCAGCTTCAGTGCCGAATCCTACGAGCAGTACTTC. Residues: CASSFSAESYEQYF.

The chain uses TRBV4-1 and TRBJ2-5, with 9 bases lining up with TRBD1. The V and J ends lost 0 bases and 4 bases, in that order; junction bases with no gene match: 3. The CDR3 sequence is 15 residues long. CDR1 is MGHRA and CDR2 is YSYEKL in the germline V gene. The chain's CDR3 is CASSQEGTGSETQYF. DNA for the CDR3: TGCGCCAGCAGCCAAGAGGGGACAGGGTCAGAGACCCAGTACTTC.

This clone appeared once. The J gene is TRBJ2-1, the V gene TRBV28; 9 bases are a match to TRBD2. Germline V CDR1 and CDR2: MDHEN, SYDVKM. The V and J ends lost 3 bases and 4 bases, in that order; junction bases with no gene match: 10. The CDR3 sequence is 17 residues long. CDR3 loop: CASSLSLGAGGYNEQFF. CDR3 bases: TGTGCCAGCAGTTTGAGTCTGGGAGCGGGGGGTTACAATGAGCAGTTCTTC. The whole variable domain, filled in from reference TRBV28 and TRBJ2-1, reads DVKVTQSSRYLVKRTGEKVFLECVQDMDHENMFWYRQDPGLGLRLIYFSYDVKMKEKGDIPEGYSVSREKKERFSLILESASTNQTSMYLCASSLSLGAGGYNEQFFGPGTRLTVL.

The CDR3 protein is CASSQGNSGYGYTF. The CDR3 bases are TGTGCCAGCAGCCAAGGCAACAGTGGCTATGGCTACACCTTC. V is TRBV14 and J is TRBJ1-2; unclear D gene. Trimming removed 1 base at V and 4 bases at J, with 10 bases between. This CDR3 has 14 amino acids. Germline V gene data show CDR1 as SGHDN and CDR2 as FVKESK.

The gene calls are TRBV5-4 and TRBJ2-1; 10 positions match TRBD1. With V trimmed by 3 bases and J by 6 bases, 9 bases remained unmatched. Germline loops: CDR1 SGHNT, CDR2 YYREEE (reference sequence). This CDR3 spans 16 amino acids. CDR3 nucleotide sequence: TGTGCCAGCAGCTCCAACCCGGGACAGGGGACCAATGAGCAGTTCTTC. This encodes CASSSNPGQGTNEQFF.

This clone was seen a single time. The CDR3 spells CASSQGRQGREQYF. The CDR3 DNA reads TGTGCCAGCAGCCAAGGCCGGCAGGGTAGGGAGCAGTACTTC. The V gene is TRBV3-1 (or the pseudogene TRBV3-2), the J gene TRBJ2-7; tentative D call: TRBD1 (5 bases). CDR3 length: 14 residues. Germline V CDR1 and CDR2: LGHDT, YNNKEL (reference sequence). Deletions cut 1 base from V and 7 bases from J, with 14 bases between.

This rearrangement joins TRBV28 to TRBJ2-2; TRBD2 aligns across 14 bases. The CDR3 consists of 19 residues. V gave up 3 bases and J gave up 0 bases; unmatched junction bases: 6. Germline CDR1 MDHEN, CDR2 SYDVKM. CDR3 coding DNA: TGTGCCAGCAGTTTGCCGGGACTAGCGGGGGAAACGAACACCGGGGAGCTGTTTTTT. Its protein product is CASSLPGLAGETNTGELFF.

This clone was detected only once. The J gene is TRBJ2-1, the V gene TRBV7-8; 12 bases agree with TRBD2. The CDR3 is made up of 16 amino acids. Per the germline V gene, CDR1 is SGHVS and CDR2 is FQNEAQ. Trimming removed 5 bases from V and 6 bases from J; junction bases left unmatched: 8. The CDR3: CASSAQLAGGLNEQFF. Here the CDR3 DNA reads TGTGCCAGCAGCGCACAGCTAGCGGGAGGGCTCAATGAGCAGTTCTTC.

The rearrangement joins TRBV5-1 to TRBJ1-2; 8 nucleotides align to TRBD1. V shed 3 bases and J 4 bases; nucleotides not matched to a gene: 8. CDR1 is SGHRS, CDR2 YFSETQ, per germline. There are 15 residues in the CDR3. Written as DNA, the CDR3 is TGCGCCAGCAGCTCCGGACAGGGTGGTCCCTATGGCTACACCTTC. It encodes CASSSGQGGPYGYTF.

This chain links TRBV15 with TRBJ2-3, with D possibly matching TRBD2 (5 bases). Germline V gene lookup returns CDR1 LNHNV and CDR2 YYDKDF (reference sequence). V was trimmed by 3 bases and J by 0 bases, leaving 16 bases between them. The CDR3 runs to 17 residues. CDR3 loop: CATSRRQTTFSTDTQYF. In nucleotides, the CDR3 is TGTGCCACCAGCAGGAGGCAGACTACTTTCAGCACAGATACGCAGTATTTT.

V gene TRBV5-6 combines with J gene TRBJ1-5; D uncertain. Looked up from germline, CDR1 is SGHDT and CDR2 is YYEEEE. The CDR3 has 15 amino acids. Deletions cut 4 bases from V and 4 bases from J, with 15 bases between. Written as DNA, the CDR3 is TGTGCCAGCAGCCCAAGCGGCAGACCTAATCAGCCCCAGCATTTT. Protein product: CASSPSGRPNQPQHF.

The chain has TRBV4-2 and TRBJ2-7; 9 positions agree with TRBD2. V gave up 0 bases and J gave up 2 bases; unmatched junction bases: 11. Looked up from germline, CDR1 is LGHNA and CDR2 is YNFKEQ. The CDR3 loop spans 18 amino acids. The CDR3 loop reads CASSQDANLGGRAYEQYF. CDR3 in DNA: TGTGCCAGCAGCCAAGATGCAAACTTGGGCGGGAGGGCCTACGAGCAGTACTTC.

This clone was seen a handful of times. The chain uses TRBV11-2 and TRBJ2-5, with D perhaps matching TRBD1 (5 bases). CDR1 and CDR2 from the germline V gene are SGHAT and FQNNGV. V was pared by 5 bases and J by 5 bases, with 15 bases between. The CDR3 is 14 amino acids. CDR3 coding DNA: TGTGCCAGCAGCAGGGGTGCAGGTCCGGAGACCCAGTACTTC. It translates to CASSRGAGPETQYF.

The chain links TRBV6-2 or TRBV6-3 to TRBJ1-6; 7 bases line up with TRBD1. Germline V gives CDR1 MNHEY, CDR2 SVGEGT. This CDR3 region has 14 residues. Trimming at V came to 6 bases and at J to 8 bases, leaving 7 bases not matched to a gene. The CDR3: CASRPTGADSPLHF. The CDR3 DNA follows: TGTGCCAGCAGGCCTACAGGGGCGGATTCACCCCTCCACTTT.

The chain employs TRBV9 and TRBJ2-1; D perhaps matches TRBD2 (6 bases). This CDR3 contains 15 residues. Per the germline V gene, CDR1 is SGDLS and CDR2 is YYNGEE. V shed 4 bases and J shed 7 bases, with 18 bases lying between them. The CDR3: CASSLGPAGLNEQFF. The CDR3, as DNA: TGTGCCAGCAGCCTCGGGCCCGCGGGACTTAATGAGCAGTTCTTC.

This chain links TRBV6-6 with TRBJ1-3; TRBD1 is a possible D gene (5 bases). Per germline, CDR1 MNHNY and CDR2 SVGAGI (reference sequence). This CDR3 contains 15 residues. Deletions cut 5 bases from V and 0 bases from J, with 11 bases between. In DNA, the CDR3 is TGTGCCAGCAGTGGGACTGAGAGCTCTGGAAACACCATATATTTT. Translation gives CASSGTESSGNTIYF.

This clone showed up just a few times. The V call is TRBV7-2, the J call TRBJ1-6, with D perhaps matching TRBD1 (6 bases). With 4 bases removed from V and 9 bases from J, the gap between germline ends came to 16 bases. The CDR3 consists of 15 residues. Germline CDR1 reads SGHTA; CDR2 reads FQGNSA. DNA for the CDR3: TGTGCCAGCAGCTCCACAAAGGGGGTGGCTTCACCCCTCCACTTT. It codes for CASSSTKGVASPLHF.